The 25 T cell receptor beta chains below come from one sample, sequenced in a study of early T cells in non-severe SARS-CoV-2 infection. TCRdb ran MiXCR on the 5' RACE reads and lists one entry per CDR3 protein. Of about 35,000 distinct CDR3 sequences listed, roughly 6.3% were seen once; the top ten hold around 6.3%. Specimen: whole blood. These receptors were obtained from an adult who was a healthcare worker with PCR-confirmed SARS-CoV-2 infection or an uninfected control (not recorded which).

This clonotype was found many times. The chain recombines TRBV12-1 with TRBJ2-1; whether TRBD2, the table's D call, matches the DNA was not checked. TRBV12-1 constitutes a pseudogene. CDR3 length: 15 amino acids. CDR3 DNA: TGTGCCAGTCTTAGTGGGCTAGCGGACGGCAATGAGCAGTTCTTC. This codes for CASLSGLADGNEQFF.

This clonotype was counted only a few times. V and J are TRBV10-2 and TRBJ2-5, with no clear D. Germline assignment: CDR1 WSHSY and CDR2 SAAADI. This CDR3 spans 13 amino acids. V dropped 3 bases and J dropped 4 bases, with 9 bases sitting between them. CDR3: CASSESDSETQYF. The CDR3 coding sequence is TGCGCCAGCAGTGAATCAGACTCAGAGACCCAGTACTTC.

This clonotype was picked up many times. J is TRBJ2-6 and V is TRBV7-2; the D call may be TRBD1 or TRBD2 (5 bases each). CDR3 length equals 17 residues. Germline lookup yields CDR1 SGHTA and CDR2 FQGNSA. The V and J ends lost 2 bases and 4 bases respectively, with 15 bases between them. This chain's CDR3 is CASSLFFPGTGANVLTF. The CDR3 nucleotides are TGTGCCAGCAGCTTATTCTTTCCAGGGACCGGGGCCAACGTCCTGACTTTC.

The table lists this clonotype with a few counts. The rearrangement uses TRBV7-6 and TRBJ1-5; 8 nucleotides align to TRBD1. CDR3 size: 14 residues. J lost 6 bases, V lost 6 bases, and 7 bases had no gene match. Germline V gene sequence: CDR1 SGHVS, CDR2 FNYEAQ. The CDR3 nucleotides read TGTGCCAGCAGTCGGGACAGGACCTTTCAGCCCCAGCATTTT. Amino acids: CASSRDRTFQPQHF.

This clonotype was seen repeatedly, ten times or more. V is TRBV4-3 and J is TRBJ2-3; unclear D gene. V was pared by 4 bases and J by 6 bases, with 11 bases between. The V gene's germline CDR1 is LGHNA and CDR2 YSLEER. The CDR3 totals 13 residues. The CDR3 region is CASSRGRLDTQYF. The CDR3 DNA sequence: TGCGCCAGCAGCCGTGGACGGCTTGATACGCAGTATTTT.

A few counts support this clonotype. The chain links TRBV28 to TRBJ1-1; D is unresolved. The CDR3 totals 13 residues. Trimming stripped 6 bases from V and 8 bases from J, with 16 bases between. Germline assignment: CDR1 MDHEN and CDR2 SYDVKM. The DNA of the CDR3 is TGTGCCAGCAGGGATGAATCGACCGGAGAAGCTTTCTTT. It specifies CASRDESTGEAFF. The variable domain in full, completed from reference TRBV28 and TRBJ1-1, reads DVKVTQSSRYLVKRTGEKVFLECVQDMDHENMFWYRQDPGLGLRLIYFSYDVKMKEKGDIPEGYSVSREKKERFSLILESASTNQTSMYLCASRDESTGEAFFGQGTRLTVV.

This clonotype was picked up many times. This chain links TRBV7-9 with TRBJ2-2; D unresolved. The CDR3 is 13 residues long. Between the trimmed V and J ends, which lost 3 bases and 7 bases, there was a span of 9 bases. Germline lookup yields CDR1 SEHNR and CDR2 FQNEAQ (reference sequence). The CDR3, as DNA: TGTGCCAGCAGCTTGGACGTTGTCGGGGAGCTGTTTTTT. Translation gives CASSLDVVGELFF.

This clonotype was found many times. The chain is built from TRBV20-1 and TRBJ1-5; 7 bases are a match to TRBD1. Looked up from germline, CDR1 is DFQATT and CDR2 is SNEGSKA (reference sequence). CDR3 length: 14 amino acids. J gave up 5 bases and V 5 bases, and 9 bases lay outside the gene matches. CDR3 sequence reads: CSARRQGGDQPQHF. CDR3 in DNA: TGCAGTGCTCGTAGACAGGGTGGGGATCAGCCCCAGCATTTT.

This clonotype was found a few times. The gene calls are TRBV11-2 and TRBJ2-1; 10 bases align to TRBD2. The CDR3 has 15 residues. Germline-derived CDR1 and CDR2 are SGHAT and FQNNGV. Trimming removed 6 bases from V and 4 bases from J; junction bases left unmatched: 6. The CDR3 reads CASRQLAGQYNEQFF. The DNA for the CDR3 is TGTGCCAGCAGGCAACTAGCGGGACAATACAATGAGCAGTTCTTC.

This chain uses TRBV5-4 with TRBJ1-2; the D is unclear. The CDR3 extends over 13 amino acids. Trimming left V 2 bases short and J 4 bases short, with 9 bases between. Per the germline V gene, CDR1 is SGHNT and CDR2 is YYREEE (reference sequence). The CDR3 bases are TGTGCCAGCAGCTTTGAGACCGGCTATGGCTACACCTTC. Translated, it gives CASSFETGYGYTF.

The sample holds many counts of this clonotype. This sequence joins TRBV5-1 and TRBJ2-1; no clear D. Trimming removed 0 bases at V and 3 bases at J, with 10 bases between. The CDR3 is made up of 15 amino acids. In germline, CDR1 is SGHRS, CDR2 YFSETQ. CDR3 loop: CASSLEVVGYNEQFF. CDR3 coding DNA: TGCGCCAGCAGCTTGGAGGTAGTGGGCTACAATGAGCAGTTCTTC. The variable domain in full, with the rest retrieved from reference TRBV5-1 and TRBJ2-1, is KAGVTQTPRYLIKTRGQQVTLSCSPISGHRSVSWYQQTPGQGLQFLFEYFSETQRNKGNFPGRFSGRQFSNSRSEMNVSTLELGDSALYLCASSLEVVGYNEQFFGPGTRLTVL.

In this sample, this clonotype turned up many times. This chain uses TRBV20-1 with TRBJ2-4, with D unclear. The germline V gene has CDR1 DFQATT and CDR2 SNEGSKA (reference sequence). The length of the CDR3 is 12 residues. V was clipped by 5 bases and J by 8 bases, with 13 bases between them. This CDR3 reads CSAGDLRDIQYF. CDR3 sequence (DNA): TGCAGTGCTGGGGATTTGAGAGACATTCAGTACTTC.

At least ten counts were recorded for this clonotype. V is TRBV7-9 and J is TRBJ2-7; 7 nucleotides match TRBD2. The length of the CDR3 is 16 residues. V lost 5 bases and J lost 4; bases outside the gene matches: 14. Germline V gene sequence: CDR1 SEHNR, CDR2 FQNEAQ (reference sequence). For the CDR3, the DNA is TGTGCCAGCAGCCCGGGGGGACCGGGAGGTGTGTACGAGCAGTACTTC. Its protein product is CASSPGGPGGVYEQYF. Full variable domain (missing parts from reference TRBV7-9 and TRBJ2-7): DTGVSQNPRHKITKRGQNVTFRCDPISEHNRLYWYRQTLGQGPEFLTYFQNEAQLEKSRLLSDRFSAERPKGSFSTLEIQRTEQGDSAMYLCASSPGGPGGVYEQYFGPGTRLTVT.

This clonotype was seen ten or more times. This chain's CDR3 is CASSPPMGSGNTIYF. CDR3 coding DNA: TGTGCCAGCTCACCACCTATGGGCTCTGGAAACACCATATATTTT. This rearrangement joins TRBV18 to TRBJ1-3; D is unresolved. In germline, CDR1 is KGHSH, CDR2 LQKENI. Between the trimmed V and J ends, which lost 0 bases and 0 bases, there was a span of 6 bases. CDR3 length equals 15 residues.

The chain is built from TRBV7-3 and TRBJ1-1; weak D call: TRBD1 (6 bases). Germline values: CDR1 SGHTA, CDR2 FQGTGA. CDR3 length: 14 residues. The germline V and J ends were trimmed by 5 bases and 6 bases, with 16 bases remaining between them. CDR3 in DNA: TGTGCCAGCAGCCGGCAGGGGAGGGGAGCTGAAGCTTTCTTT. Residues: CASSRQGRGAEAFF.

This clonotype has a count of ten or more. The V call is TRBV10-2, the J call TRBJ2-6, with 8 bases fitting TRBD1. This CDR3 comprises 18 residues. CDR1 is WSHSY and CDR2 is SAAADI in the germline V gene. Trimming cost V 6 bases and J 1 base; bases outside gene matches: 11. The DNA of the CDR3 is TGCGCCAGCAGAGGAGGGACAGGATCGGGGTCTGGGGCCAACGTCCTGACTTTC. It yields the protein CASRGGTGSGSGANVLTF.

The chain is built from TRBV11-2 and TRBJ1-1, with D tentatively TRBD1 (5 bases). V dropped 4 bases and J dropped 1 base, with 13 bases sitting between them. Germline V gene data show CDR1 as SGHAT and CDR2 as FQNNGV. The CDR3 runs 15 residues. The CDR3 coding sequence is TGTGCCAGCAGCTCCGCGGGACCCGGGAACACTGAAGCTTTCTTT. Its protein is CASSSAGPGNTEAFF. Supplemented by reference TRBV11-2 and TRBJ1-1, the full variable domain reads EAGVAQSPRYKIIEKRQSVAFWCNPISGHATLYWYQQILGQGPKLLIQFQNNGVVDDSQLPKDRFSAERLKGVDSTLKIQPAKLEDSAVYLCASSSAGPGNTEAFFGQGTRLTVV.

This clonotype showed up many times. The V and J genes are TRBV28 and TRBJ1-4, with TRBD1 identical over 7 bases. CDR3 length: 12 residues. V dropped 5 bases and J dropped 11; count of bases not matched to a gene: 5. Germline assignment: CDR1 MDHEN and CDR2 SYDVKM. The CDR3 loop is CASSRTGQKLFF. In nucleotides, the CDR3 is TGTGCCAGCAGTCGGACAGGACAGAAACTGTTTTTT. The full variable domain, in which reference TRBV28 and TRBJ1-4 provide the parts outside the CDR3, is DVKVTQSSRYLVKRTGEKVFLECVQDMDHENMFWYRQDPGLGLRLIYFSYDVKMKEKGDIPEGYSVSREKKERFSLILESASTNQTSMYLCASSRTGQKLFFGSGTQLSVL.

The chain combines TRBV28 with TRBJ2-1; 11 positions match TRBD2. This CDR3 spans 16 amino acids. Germline CDR1 is MDHEN and CDR2 is SYDVKM. With 1 base clipped from V and 8 bases from J, the junction kept 7 bases outside the gene matches. The CDR3 is CASSLLLAGGPHEQFF. CDR3 nucleotides: TGTGCCAGCAGTTTATTATTAGCGGGAGGGCCGCATGAGCAGTTCTTC.

J is TRBJ2-5 and V is TRBV20-1; no firm D call. Germline V gives CDR1 DFQATT, CDR2 SNEGSKA (reference sequence). Deletions cut 0 bases from V and 3 bases from J, with 5 bases between. This CDR3 has 12 amino acids. Here the CDR3 DNA reads TGCAGTGCTAGAGATCAAAAAGAGACCCAGTACTTC. Translating gives CSARDQKETQYF.

The table lists this clonotype with many counts. The chain's CDR3 is CASSAPLAGEVEQYF. CDR3 bases: TGTGCCAGCAGCGCCCCACTAGCGGGAGAGGTCGAGCAGTACTTC. The chain recombines TRBV13 with TRBJ2-7, with TRBD2 matching over 11 bases. Germline CDR1 is PRHDT and CDR2 is FYEKMQ (reference sequence). The CDR3 consists of 15 residues. Losses at the gene ends were 5 bases for V and 6 bases for J; bases not matched to a gene: 9.

This clonotype was detected many times. V gene TRBV4-3 combines with J gene TRBJ1-1, with D maybe TRBD1 (6 bases). V was pared by 3 bases and J by 9 bases, with 14 bases between. Germline CDR1 reads LGHNA; CDR2 reads YSLEER. The CDR3 spans 13 residues. The CDR3 sequence is CASSHAQGRQAFF. The CDR3 bases are TGCGCCAGCAGCCATGCACAGGGTAGGCAAGCTTTCTTT.

This clonotype was recorded many times. J is TRBJ2-3 and V is TRBV7-9; D remains unclear. Germline values: CDR1 SEHNR, CDR2 FQNEAQ (reference sequence). V lost 2 bases to trimming and J lost 6 bases, with 3 bases between them. The CDR3 totals 11 residues. CDR3 in DNA: TGTGCCAGCAGCTTACGGGATACGCAGTATTTT. Translated: CASSLRDTQYF.

The sample holds a few counts of this clonotype. The chain joins TRBV28 to TRBJ2-5; D remains ambiguous. Germline assignment: CDR1 MDHEN and CDR2 SYDVKM. This CDR3 has 15 residues. Trimming took off 0 bases at V and 5 bases at J, with 13 bases between the two ends. The CDR3 loop is CASSLWGSPLETQYF. Here the CDR3 DNA reads TGTGCCAGCAGTTTATGGGGGTCCCCCCTGGAGACCCAGTACTTC.

V usage is TRBV24-1 and J usage is TRBJ2-1; a weak D match, TRBD2 (5 bases). Germline CDR1 and CDR2: KGHDR and SFDVKD. The CDR3 consists of 14 residues. The ends were cut back, 4 bases at V and 4 bases at J, with 10 bases in the middle. DNA for the CDR3: TGTGCCACCAGTGACGCGGGCAGGTACAATGAGCAGTTCTTC. Its protein is CATSDAGRYNEQFF.